A selection of T cell receptor beta chains follows, all from one sample in a study of shared clonotypes between healthy human individuals. Assay: immunoSEQ multiplex PCR; the TCRdb copy retains only in-frame clones and omits some. This table has some 740,000 clones, nearly 95% appearing once. The material sequenced was naive CD8+ T cells sorted from blood. The origin of the receptors is a man in his thirties or forties in good health. CDR3s include the opening cysteine and the closing phenylalanine or tryptophan. The D gene is left open where the match is weak. Rows give clone size only sometimes, using once, few, many, or a class for an expanded clone.

-,TRBV7-9,TRBJ2-2,-,CASSMGRGTQNTGELFF,TGTGCCAGCAGCATGGGGCGTGGGACACAGAACACCGGGGAGCTGTTTTTT
-,TRBV11-2,TRBJ2-1,TRBD2,CASSLESLSAGVYEQFF,TGTGCCAGCAGCTTAGAAAGTTTATCGGCGGGAGTTTATGAGCAGTTCTTC
once,TRBV7-2,TRBJ2-3,TRBD2,CASSPRTSGSTDTQYF,TGTGCCAGCAGCCCACGGACTAGCGGGAGCACAGATACGCAGTATTTT
-,TRBV5-6,TRBJ2-1,-,CASSFPRGDEQFF,TGTGCCAGCAGCTTTCCCAGGGGAGATGAGCAGTTCTTC
-,TRBV27,TRBJ1-2,TRBD1,CASSLAGGNYGYTF,TGTGCCAGCAGTTTGGCAGGGGGCAACTATGGCTACACCTTC
-,TRBV15,TRBJ1-5,-,CATSGSSNQPQHF,TGTGCCACCAGCGGCAGTTCCAATCAGCCCCAGCATTTT
-,TRBV7-2,TRBJ2-3,TRBD1,CASSLGVQGADTQYF,TGTGCCAGCAGCTTAGGCGTGCAGGGGGCAGATACGCAGTATTTT
-,TRBV7-9,TRBJ2-3,TRBD2,CASSLGTSGVGDTQYF,TGTGCCAGCAGCCTGGGGACTAGCGGAGTGGGAGATACGCAGTATTTT
-,TRBV4-1,TRBJ2-2,-,CASSLQITGAGVTGELFF,TGCGCCAGCAGCCTACAGATTACGGGGGCGGGAGTTACCGGGGAGCTGTTTTTT
-,TRBV5-4,TRBJ2-2,-,CASSLFRGSGTGELFF,TGTGCCAGCAGCTTGTTTCGCGGGTCAGGCACCGGGGAGCTGTTTTTT
-,TRBV13,TRBJ2-1,-,CASSPAAPNEQFF,TGTGCCAGCAGCCCAGCGGCCCCCAATGAGCAGTTCTTC
-,TRBV4-1,TRBJ2-5,TRBD2,CASSQDVAAGRAQYF,TGCGCCAGCAGCCAAGATGTAGCGGCGGGGAGGGCCCAGTACTTC
-,TRBV7-2,TRBJ2-1,TRBD2,CASSTRLAGGEQFF,TGTGCCAGCAGCACCCGACTAGCGGGAGGGGAGCAGTTCTTC
-,TRBV2,TRBJ2-7,-,CASSDLEQVSFIYEQYF,TGTGCCAGCAGTGACCTTGAACAGGTGTCCTTTATCTACGAGCAGTACTTC
-,TRBV27,TRBJ1-1,-,CASSLGTEAFF,TGTGCCAGCAGTTTGGGGACAGAAGCTTTCTTT
-,TRBV19,TRBJ1-2,TRBD1,CASSSGTGSGYTF,TGTGCCAGTAGTTCTGGGACAGGGAGTGGCTACACCTTC
-,TRBV25-1,TRBJ2-1,-,CASSEFLVSNEQFF,TGTGCCAGCAGTGAATTTCTAGTGTCCAATGAGCAGTTCTTC
-,TRBV9,TRBJ2-1,TRBD1,CASSVDRGDPNNEQFF,TGTGCCAGCAGCGTAGACAGGGGAGATCCGAACAATGAGCAGTTCTTC
-,TRBV7-8,TRBJ1-2,-,CASSSGPRGYGYTF,TGTGCCAGCAGCTCCGGGCCCAGGGGCTATGGCTACACCTTC
-,TRBV9,TRBJ1-3,-,CASSVLIGNTIYF,TGTGCCAGCAGCGTATTAATTGGAAACACCATATATTTT
-,TRBV7-6,TRBJ2-2,TRBD2,CASSLSGRLNTGELFF,TGTGCCAGCAGCCTTAGCGGGAGGCTTAACACCGGGGAGCTGTTTTTT
once,TRBV2,TRBJ2-7,TRBD2,CASSSGVAGFSYEQYF,TGTGCCAGCAGTTCCGGGGTAGCGGGATTCTCCTACGAGCAGTACTTC
-,TRBV21-1,TRBJ2-3,-,CASSVRRFTDTQYF,TGTGCCAGCAGCGTTCGACGTTTCACAGATACGCAGTATTTT
-,TRBV30,TRBJ2-6,-,CAWGVGAGANVLTF,TGTGCCTGGGGTGTAGGGGCTGGGGCCAACGTCCTGACTTTC
-,TRBV29-1,TRBJ2-1,TRBD2,CSVLLAGVQIMSHEQFF,TGCAGCGTTCTACTAGCGGGAGTCCAAATAATGAGCCATGAGCAGTTCTTC
-,TRBV30,TRBJ2-2,-,CARPGVNTGELFF,TGTGCCCGACCCGGAGTCAACACCGGGGAGCTGTTTTTT
-,TRBV7-9,TRBJ2-1,-,CATNTPGQGSEFGYDEQFF,TGTGCCACTAACACACCGGGGCAGGGGTCCGAGTTTGGTTACGATGAGCAGTTCTTC
-,TRBV28,TRBJ2-7,TRBD1,CASSLMGTGAYEQYF,TGTGCCAGCAGTTTAATGGGGACAGGGGCCTACGAGCAGTACTTC
-,TRBV7-2,TRBJ2-7,-,CASSLGQHYEQYF,TGTGCCAGCAGCTTAGGACAGCACTACGAGCAGTACTTC
-,TRBV15,TRBJ2-7,-,CATSRDQTGVGGYEQYF,TGTGCCACCAGCAGAGACCAAACCGGGGTAGGGGGCTACGAGCAGTACTTC
-,TRBV15,TRBJ2-7,TRBD2,CATSRDQLAGGTYEQYF,TGTGCCACCAGCAGAGATCAGCTAGCGGGAGGTACCTACGAGCAGTACTTC
-,TRBV7-7,TRBJ1-2,-,CASSRTGYYGYTF,TGTGCTAGCAGCCGTACAGGGTACTATGGCTACACCTTC
few,TRBV27,TRBJ2-2,TRBD1,CASSPVGQGPGELFF,TGTGCCAGCAGTCCCGTGGGACAGGGGCCCGGGGAGCTGTTTTTT
-,TRBV5-1,TRBJ2-3,-,CASSLVQGGDTQYF,TGCGCCAGCAGCTTGGTGCAGGGTGGAGATACGCAGTATTTT
-,TRBV4-2,TRBJ2-2,TRBD1,CASSQDRGRGGELFF,TGTGCCAGCAGCCAAGATAGGGGGCGCGGCGGGGAGCTGTTTTTT
-,TRBV28,TRBJ2-2,-,CASRGWAANTGELFF,TGTGCCAGCCGTGGATGGGCTGCGAACACCGGGGAGCTGTTTTTT
-,TRBV19,TRBJ2-1,-,CASSMERESYNEQFF,TGTGCCAGTAGTATGGAACGGGAGTCGTACAATGAGCAGTTCTTC
-,TRBV28,TRBJ2-7,-,CASSDSLTYEQYF,TGTGCCAGCAGTGATTCACTAACCTACGAGCAGTACTTC
-,TRBV5-1,TRBJ1-1,-,CASSLNRQNTEAFF,TGCGCCAGCAGCCTCAACAGGCAGAACACTGAAGCTTTCTTT
-,TRBV9,TRBJ1-4,-,CASSAEGNGREKLFF,TGTGCCAGCAGCGCTGAAGGGAACGGACGGGAAAAACTGTTTTTT
-,TRBV11-2,TRBJ2-1,TRBD2,CASSLDLLGLDHNEQFF,TGTGCCAGCAGCTTAGATCTCCTGGGACTAGACCACAATGAGCAGTTCTTC
-,TRBV14,TRBJ2-7,TRBD2,CASSHRTSWEQYF,TGTGCCAGCAGCCACCGGACTAGCTGGGAGCAGTACTTC
-,TRBV5-8,TRBJ1-2,TRBD1,CASTYLTGGQGYTF,TGTGCCAGCACCTATTTGACAGGGGGTCAAGGCTACACCTTC
-,TRBV7-9,TRBJ1-2,-,CASSLQGNYGYTF,TGTGCCAGCAGCTTACAGGGGAACTATGGCTACACCTTC
-,TRBV7-9,TRBJ2-7,TRBD1,CASSSNPRDRCF,TGTGCCAGCAGCTCCAACCCCCGGGACAGGTGCTTC
-,TRBV6-6,TRBJ1-5,-,CASSYSAGENQPQHF,TGTGCCAGCAGTTACTCTGCAGGAGAAAATCAGCCCCAGCATTTT
-,TRBV7-8,TRBJ2-1,TRBD2,CASTHVAGLAAYNEQFF,TGTGCCAGCACCCATGTCGCAGGGCTAGCGGCATACAATGAGCAGTTCTTC
once,TRBV27,TRBJ2-1,TRBD2,CASRLREGRDNEQFF,TGTGCCAGCAGACTCCGGGAGGGCCGAGACAATGAGCAGTTCTTC
-,TRBV30,TRBJ1-3,-,CAWDRGNTIYF,TGTGCCTGGGACCGGGGAAACACCATATATTTT
-,TRBV5-1,TRBJ1-1,-,CASSLEQGNTEAFF,TGCGCCAGCAGCTTGGAACAGGGTAACACTGAAGCTTTCTTT
-,TRBV6-5,TRBJ1-4,-,CASSDSATNEKLFF,TGTGCCAGCAGTGACTCCGCAACTAATGAAAAACTGTTTTTT
few,TRBV19,TRBJ2-5,TRBD1,CASSIGIGTDQETQYF,TGTGCCAGTAGTATAGGTATCGGGACAGATCAAGAGACCCAGTACTTC
-,TRBV25-1,TRBJ2-7,-,CASSERGAYSEQYF,TGTGCCAGCAGTGAAAGGGGCGCGTATTCCGAGCAGTACTTC
-,TRBV5-1,TRBJ2-5,-,CASSLAVGEIQETQYF,TGCGCCAGCAGCTTGGCCGTGGGGGAGATCCAAGAGACCCAGTACTTC